This T cell receptor (beta chain) is from a study of tumor-infiltrating lymphocytes in primary liver carcinoma. General study findings and limits: Less overlap was seen in tumor-adjacent and tumor-blood pairs than in tumor region pairs.

RNA and DNA were co-extracted from roughly 20-30 mg of unsorted bulk tissue. Patients had chronic HBV infection and were treatment-naive. There were over 75% viable tumor cells in every single sample of tumor. This clonotype has at least ten counts. Its specificity is unknown. A constant-region primer primed TCR beta cDNA synthesis from 400 to 550 ng of total RNA. Library construction for TCR beta comprised three nested multiplex PCR rounds performed with slightly modified ARM-PCR. It was with TRBV1-TRBV30 forward primers and a C-beta reverse primer that the first two PCR rounds were run, at roughly 10 cycles each. TCRdb re-analysed the multiplex PCR reads in MiXCR, keeping a single row per CDR3 protein. The sample lists tens of thousands of distinct CDR3 sequences; approximately 77% were seen once. V was pared by 0 bases and J by 7 bases, with 6 bases of the junction left unmatched. The germline V gene has CDR1 MNHEY and CDR2 SVGAGI. The CDR3 loop spans 15 amino acids.

The TCR was taken from a man between 40 and 49 years old with primary liver carcinoma and hepatitis B virus infection. The rearrangement uses TRBV6-5 and TRBJ2-1, with 7 positions matching TRBD2. The sequencing sample was made of liver tumor tissue from sampling region 1. Subset meaning: tumor region T1, superior pole. CDR3 sequence (DNA): TGTGCCAGCAGTTACTCGGGAGGGCCCGCGAATGAGCAGTTCTTC. It encodes CASSYSGGPANEQFF.